The 11 T cell receptor beta chains below come from one sample, sequenced in a study of T-cell reconstitution after alpha-beta-depleted transplantation in children. Unique molecular identifiers tagged the TCRbeta library. Each CDR3 protein gets one entry after TCRdb re-called the PCR reads with MiXCR. The table records about 340,000 distinct CDR3 sequences, 15% to 20% of them present only once. The sample was PBMCs, mostly from graft donor cells, taken 360 days after TCRalphabeta/CD19-depleted stem cell transplant. The receptors shown here come from a male patient between 2 and 15 years old who had a stem cell transplant for acute lymphoblastic leukemia, so the T cells may come from the graft donor.

This clonotype appeared many times. The V and J genes are TRBV19 and TRBJ2-7; tentatively, D is TRBD1 (6 bases). The V gene's germline CDR1 is LNHDA and CDR2 SQIVND (reference sequence). This CDR3 region has 13 residues. The V end lost 8 bases, the J end lost 6 bases, and 17 bases lay between the germline ends. In DNA form, the CDR3 reads TGTGCCAGTTCCGGGACACCTACCACCGAGCAGTACTTC. Translated, it gives CASSGTPTTEQYF.

The rearrangement links TRBV28 to TRBJ2-7; 12 positions match TRBD2. The CDR3 extends over 16 amino acids. Trimming cost V 4 bases and J 2 bases; bases outside gene matches: 6. The germline CDR1 and CDR2 sequences are MDHEN and SYDVKM. CDR3 sequence reads: CASSSIGLAGPYEQYF. For the CDR3, the DNA is TGTGCCAGCAGTTCGATCGGACTAGCGGGGCCCTACGAGCAGTACTTC.

The chain couples TRBV11-3 to TRBJ2-3; D may be TRBD2 (7 bases). V was pared by 3 bases and J by 2 bases, with 21 bases between. This CDR3 spans 18 amino acids. Germline V gives CDR1 SGHNT, CDR2 YENEEA. For the CDR3, the DNA is TGTGCCAGCAGCTTTAATGGGGGAGGGGGGGCTTTCACAGATACGCAGTATTTT. Protein product: CASSFNGGGGAFTDTQYF.

This clonotype was seen a handful of times. The V call is TRBV25-1, the J call TRBJ2-3; 10 positions agree with TRBD2. The CDR3 spans 17 residues. J gave up 4 bases and V 3 bases, and 10 bases lay outside the gene matches. The germline gives CDR1 MGHDK, CDR2 SYGVNS. The CDR3 sequence is CASSENLAGVGADTQYF. The CDR3 bases are TGTGCCAGCAGTGAGAACCTAGCGGGAGTTGGGGCAGATACGCAGTATTTT.

This clonotype was picked up many times. V usage is TRBV6-1 and J usage is TRBJ2-3, with 9 bases lining up with TRBD2. V shed 6 bases, J shed 1 base, and the junction held 5 bases outside the gene matches. The CDR3 runs to 15 residues. Germline assignment: CDR1 MNHNS and CDR2 SASEGT. The CDR3 loop is CASSLSGSRTDTQYF. The CDR3 DNA reads as TGTGCCAGCAGCCTTAGCGGGAGCCGCACAGATACGCAGTATTTT.

In its sample, this clonotype was seen many times. In DNA, the CDR3 is TGTGCCAGCTCACCACGGCGGTCAACCACAGATACGCAGTATTTT. Its translation: CASSPRRSTTDTQYF. The chain carries TRBV18 and TRBJ2-3; no clear D. CDR3 length: 15 amino acids. V was trimmed by 1 base and J by 2 bases, leaving 10 bases between them. The germline gives CDR1 KGHSH, CDR2 LQKENI. Full variable domain (remainder filled in from reference TRBV18 and TRBJ2-3): NAGVMQNPRHLVRRRGQEARLRCSPMKGHSHVYWYRQLPEEGLKFMVYLQKENIIDESGMPKERFSAEFPKEGPSILRIQQVVRGDSAAYFCASSPRRSTTDTQYFGPGTRLTVL.

This clonotype turned up a few times. The chain joins TRBV12-3 or TRBV12-4 to TRBJ2-7; 8 bases align to TRBD1. CDR3 length equals 14 residues. V shed 5 bases and J 7 bases; nucleotides not matched to a gene: 10. In nucleotides, the CDR3 is TGTGCCAGCAGTCTGCAGGGGGCTGTGAGAGAGCAGTACTTC. Translating gives CASSLQGAVREQYF.

CDR3 nucleotides: TGTGCCACCAGCAGAGATTACGGGACGGTAACCTACGAGCAGTACTTC. Translation gives CATSRDYGTVTYEQYF. The V gene is TRBV15, the J gene TRBJ2-7; TRBD1 or TRBD2 may be the D gene (5 bases each). The CDR3 loop spans 16 amino acids. Germline values: CDR1 LNHNV, CDR2 YYDKDF (reference sequence). V was pared by 0 bases and J by 2 bases, with 14 bases between.

J is TRBJ2-7 and V is TRBV28, with 8 bases matching TRBD1. The V segment lost 5 bases and the J segment 2 bases; nucleotides outside the gene matches: 5. The germline gives CDR1 MDHEN, CDR2 SYDVKM. This CDR3 comprises 14 residues. This chain's CDR3 is CASSTWDRTYEQYF. In DNA form, the CDR3 reads TGTGCCAGCAGTACCTGGGACAGGACCTACGAGCAGTACTTC.

This clonotype came up a few times. The chain has TRBV20-1 and TRBJ2-7; 10 bases agree with TRBD2. Germline CDR1 DFQATT, CDR2 SNEGSKA (reference sequence). This CDR3 has 14 amino acids. Unmatched junction bases numbered 6, after V lost 1 base and J lost 6 bases. CDR3 sequence reads: CSARGAGGPSEQYF. In DNA, the CDR3 is TGCAGTGCTAGAGGAGCGGGAGGGCCCAGCGAGCAGTACTTC.

This sequence joins TRBV12-3 or TRBV12-4 and TRBJ2-1, with D perhaps matching TRBD2 (6 bases). CDR3 size: 13 residues. Trimming removed 6 bases at V and 4 bases at J, with 10 bases between. CDR3 sequence (DNA): TGTGCCAGCAGAAGGAGGGGTTACAATGAGCAGTTCTTC. Translated, it gives CASRRRGYNEQFF.